Each of the 25 T cell receptor beta chains below was sequenced from the same sample in a study of OX40 agonist ivuxolimab in advanced cancers. The library was built by means of the immunoSEQ multiplex PCR assay. TCRdb re-hosts the immuneACCESS table, in-frame sequences only. Its copies lack some clones; in the studies checked, an unresolved V gene accounts for under half of them, and the cause for the rest is not known. The table for this sample lists about 61,000 clones; roughly 84% of them were counted only once. The ten largest clones represent around 0.52% of the sample. Sequences were derived from CD4+ or CD8+ T cells sorted from blood, sampled in a trial of the OX40 agonist ivuxolimab. These receptors were collected from an adult with an advanced solid tumor such as melanoma, head and neck, liver or kidney cancer.

This chain connects TRBV29-1 to TRBJ1-1; D is unclear. The ends were cut back, 0 bases at V and 10 bases at J, with 12 bases in the middle. The CDR3 length is 12 residues. Germline V CDR1 and CDR2: SQVTM, ANQGSEA. CDR3: CSVEEGGSVAFF. CDR3 in DNA: TGCAGCGTTGAAGAAGGAGGGTCTGTAGCTTTCTTT.

The count of this clone is one. The chain carries TRBV28 and TRBJ2-3, with D possibly TRBD1 on 6 matching bases. The CDR3 extends over 12 amino acids. Trimming cost V 8 bases and J 2 bases, with 8 bases left between them. The germline gives CDR1 MDHEN, CDR2 SYDVKM. The CDR3 region has the DNA TGTGCCAGCGGGGGACACACAGATACGCAGTATTTT. It specifies CASGGHTDTQYF.

The sample holds a few counts of this clone. The chain couples TRBV30 to TRBJ1-1; D remains unclear. This CDR3 region has 15 residues. V gave up 0 bases and J gave up 1 base, with 12 bases separating them. Germline V CDR1 and CDR2: GTSNPN, SVGIG (reference sequence). CDR3 amino acids: CAWSVSWAGNTEAFF. CDR3 nucleotide sequence: TGTGCCTGGAGTGTCTCTTGGGCAGGGAACACTGAAGCTTTCTTT.

The J gene is TRBJ2-3, the V gene TRBV27; the D gene could be TRBD1 or TRBD2 (5 bases each). The germline gives CDR1 MNHEY, CDR2 SMNVEV (reference sequence). The CDR3 contains 13 residues. The V gene lost 3 bases and the J gene lost 6 bases, with 10 bases spanning the gap. DNA for the CDR3: TGTGCCAGCAGTTTGAGAGAGGGGGATACGCAGTATTTT. Translated, it gives CASSLREGDTQYF.

This chain uses TRBV19 with TRBJ1-2, with D possibly matching TRBD1 (6 bases). The CDR3 extends over 12 amino acids. Per germline, CDR1 LNHDA and CDR2 SQIVND (reference sequence). V shed 2 bases and J shed 10 bases, with 11 bases lying between them. CDR3: CASSISDRNYTF. The CDR3 region has the DNA TGTGCCAGTAGTATATCGGACAGAAACTACACCTTC.

The chain has TRBV5-4 and TRBJ1-1, with D possibly being TRBD1 (5 bases). The CDR3 length is 14 residues. The V end was cut by 7 bases, the J end by 1 base, with 14 bases between. Germline loops: CDR1 SGHNT, CDR2 YYREEE (reference sequence). In nucleotides, the CDR3 is TGTGCCAGCGGCGGGGGGGGACCGAACACTGAAGCTTTCTTT. Its protein product is CASGGGGPNTEAFF.

This clone was found once. V gene TRBV28 combines with J gene TRBJ1-1; D gene uncertain. Germline values: CDR1 MDHEN, CDR2 SYDVKM. The CDR3 length is 13 residues. The germline V and J ends were trimmed by 6 bases and 4 bases, with 12 bases remaining between them. The CDR3 here is CASRGWVGTEAFF. The CDR3 nucleotides are TGTGCCAGCAGAGGATGGGTTGGCACTGAAGCTTTCTTT.

This clone was seen more than once but under ten times. This sequence joins TRBV5-6 and TRBJ1-1; possible D gene TRBD1, 6 bases. V was clipped by 3 bases and J by 0 bases, with 12 bases between them. CDR1 and CDR2 (germline): SGHDT, YYEEEE. The CDR3 length is 15 residues. The CDR3 region has the DNA TGTGCCAGCAGCTGGGAAGGGGGGTTGAACACTGAAGCTTTCTTT. It encodes CASSWEGGLNTEAFF.

This chain links TRBV5-8 with TRBJ1-3, with 9 positions matching TRBD1. The J call may not be correct, given that the DNA end is closer to TRBJ2-2. Germline assignment: CDR1 SGHTS and CDR2 YDEGEE. The CDR3 loop spans 15 amino acids. CDR3 nucleotide sequence: TGTGCCAGCAGGACTACAACAGGGGGCTTCGGGGAGCTGTTTTTT. This gives the protein CASRTTTGGFGELFF.

The chain employs TRBV5-1 and TRBJ2-5; perhaps TRBD1 as D (6 bases). The CDR3 loop spans 15 amino acids. The germline V gene encodes CDR1 SGHRS and CDR2 YFSETQ. V lost 4 bases and J lost 2, with 15 bases in between. CDR3 DNA: TGCGCCAGCAGCATCTCACAGGGTAATCAAGAGACCCAGTACTTC. Its protein is CASSISQGNQETQYF.

V gene TRBV7-2 combines with J gene TRBJ2-7; TRBD2 agrees at 10 bases. The CDR3 spans 14 residues. Germline values: CDR1 SGHTA, CDR2 FQGNSA. J gave up 0 bases and V 5 bases, and 1 base lay outside the gene matches. The CDR3 DNA is TGTGCCAGCAGCCCTAGCGGGAGCTCCTACGAGCAGTACTTC. Protein sequence: CASSPSGSSYEQYF. The variable domain in full, with the rest retrieved from reference TRBV7-2 and TRBJ2-7, is GAGVSQSPSNKVTEKGKDVELRCDPISGHTALYWYRQSLGQGLEFLIYFQGNSAPDKSGLPSDRFSAERTGGSVSTLTIQRTQQEDSAVYLCASSPSGSSYEQYFGPGTRLTVT.

V usage is TRBV19 and J usage is TRBJ2-1; D not resolved. The V gene lost 2 bases and the J gene lost 5 bases, with 10 bases spanning the gap. Germline V gene sequence: CDR1 LNHDA, CDR2 SQIVND (reference sequence). CDR3 length: 14 amino acids. This chain's CDR3 is CASSINRQHNEQFF. DNA for the CDR3: TGTGCCAGTAGTATAAACCGGCAACACAATGAGCAGTTCTTC.

V gene TRBV30 combines with J gene TRBJ2-5; D might be TRBD2 (6 bases). Trimming shortened V by 5 bases and J by 2 bases, and 15 bases separated the two germline ends. Germline V gives CDR1 GTSNPN, CDR2 SVGIG (reference sequence). CDR3 length: 14 amino acids. This CDR3 is CAWRGERAQETQYF. In nucleotides, the CDR3 is TGTGCCTGGCGAGGCGAGCGGGCACAAGAGACCCAGTACTTC.

This sequence joins TRBV10-3 and TRBJ2-1, with 8 positions matching TRBD2. CDR1 and CDR2 from the germline V gene are ENHRY and SYGVKD. V gave up 10 bases and J gave up 2 bases; unmatched junction bases: 10. The length of the CDR3 is 15 residues. CDR3 bases: TGTGCCACCCAAGGACTAGCTGGGACCTACAATGAGCAGTTCTTC. Amino acid sequence: CATQGLAGTYNEQFF.

J is TRBJ2-1 and V is TRBV7-2; 7 bases agree with TRBD1. CDR1 and CDR2 (germline): SGHTA, FQGNSA. The V gene end was trimmed by 8 bases and the J gene end by 3 bases; junction bases not matched to a gene: 7. The CDR3 totals 14 residues. The CDR3 is CASLGQDSYNEQFF. The DNA of the CDR3 is TGTGCCAGCCTCGGACAGGACAGCTACAATGAGCAGTTCTTC.

This clone was observed a few times. The V call is TRBV25-1, the J call TRBJ2-7; the match to TRBD2 covers 8 bases. The CDR3 covers 18 residues. Germline values: CDR1 MGHDK, CDR2 SYGVNS. V gave up 0 bases and J gave up 4 bases; unmatched junction bases: 14. The CDR3 DNA is TGTGCCAGCAGTGAATATGCGGGAGGCCCGGGGGGCGTTTACGAGCAGTACTTC. Protein sequence: CASSEYAGGPGGVYEQYF.

This chain uses TRBV10-2 with TRBJ2-3; TRBD2 matches at 16 bases. J gave up 6 bases and V 7 bases, and 7 bases lay outside the gene matches. The CDR3 runs to 16 residues. Germline CDR1 and CDR2: WSHSY and SAAADI. The CDR3, as DNA: TGCGCCAGCAACCTGGGACTAGCGGGAGGGGGGGATACGCAGTATTTT. Its translation: CASNLGLAGGGDTQYF.

The V and J genes are TRBV5-1 and TRBJ2-7; 9 bases map to TRBD2. V was pared by 4 bases and J by 4 bases, with 6 bases of the junction left unmatched. The V gene's germline CDR1 is SGHRS and CDR2 YFSETQ. There are 14 residues in the CDR3. The chain's CDR3 is CASSQTSGPYEQYF. For the CDR3, the DNA is TGCGCCAGCAGCCAAACTAGCGGGCCTTACGAGCAGTACTTC.

This chain links TRBV18 with TRBJ1-2; D perhaps matches TRBD1 (5 bases). The CDR3 has 13 residues. V was cut by 5 bases and J by 6 bases, with 13 bases left in between. CDR1 and CDR2 from the germline V gene are KGHSH and LQKENI. CDR3 coding DNA: TGTGCCAGCTCAACCCGCAGGGCGGATGGCTACACCTTC. Its translation is CASSTRRADGYTF.

Concerning this clone: The germline gene is not matched at one end of the junction; a read error may be the cause. The chain links TRBV7-7 to TRBJ2-5; D is perhaps TRBD2 (6 bases). The V gene's germline CDR1 is SSHAT and CDR2 FNYEAQ (reference sequence). The CDR3 totals 16 residues. CDR3 bases: TGTGCTAGCAGCCCGATTGAAGTTGGGGGGATAGAGACCCAGTACTTC. This encodes CASSPIEVGGIETQYF.

This clone was seen once. This chain uses TRBV5-4 with TRBJ2-3; D is undetermined. Trimming shortened V by 2 bases and J by 4 bases, and 14 bases separated the two germline ends. Germline CDR1 is SGHNT and CDR2 is YYREEE (reference sequence). The CDR3 has 15 residues. CDR3 sequence (DNA): TGTGCCAGCAGCTTCGACCGATTCAGTTCAGATACGCAGTATTTT. It yields the protein CASSFDRFSSDTQYF.

The chain is built from TRBV28 and TRBJ1-5; D is unresolved. Trimming stripped 4 bases from V and 3 bases from J, with 4 bases between. CDR1 is MDHEN, CDR2 SYDVKM, per germline. The CDR3 contains 12 residues. CDR3: CASSSLNQPQHF. The CDR3 DNA is TGTGCCAGCAGTTCACTCAATCAGCCCCAGCATTTT.

This clone has just one count. The J gene is TRBJ2-5, the V gene TRBV5-1, with 9 bases identical to TRBD2. The J segment lost 5 bases and the V segment lost 0 bases, leaving 5 bases of the junction unmatched. The CDR3 consists of 15 residues. The germline gives CDR1 SGHRS, CDR2 YFSETQ. DNA of the CDR3: TGCGCCAGCAGCTTGGTAGCGGGAGCAGAGGAGACCCAGTACTTC. Encoded protein: CASSLVAGAEETQYF.

CDR3 sequence reads: CASARDLYEQYF. Written as DNA, the CDR3 is TGTGCCAGCGCCCGGGACCTTTACGAGCAGTACTTC. The chain couples TRBV28 to TRBJ2-7; D possibly uses TRBD1 or TRBD2 (5 bases each). The CDR3 has 12 residues. Trimming cost V 8 bases and J 4 bases, with 12 bases left between them. Germline values: CDR1 MDHEN, CDR2 SYDVKM.

This sequence joins TRBV7-8 and TRBJ2-2, with D hard to call. Trimming shortened V by 2 bases and J by 1 base, and 5 bases separated the two germline ends. Germline V gene sequence: CDR1 SGHVS, CDR2 FQNEAQ. There are 14 residues in the CDR3. DNA for the CDR3: TGTGCCAGCAGCTTATTGGGGAACACCGGGGAGCTGTTTTTT. Its translation: CASSLLGNTGELFF. The full variable domain, rest sourced from reference TRBV7-8 and TRBJ2-2, is GAGVSQSPRYKVAKRGQDVALRCDPISGHVSLFWYQQALGQGPEFLTYFQNEAQLDKSGLPSDRFFAERPEGSVSTLKIQRTQQEDSAVYLCASSLLGNTGELFFGEGSRLTVL.